What follows are 28 T cell receptor beta chains derived from one specimen sequenced in a study of T cell changes during pregnancy in multiple sclerosis. Profiled with immunoSEQ multiplex PCR; TCRdb holds only in-frame clones, not every one. The data show roughly 48,000 clones, around 90% seen once. This specimen consisted of CD4+ T cells from peripheral blood mononuclear cells, obtained in the second trimester of pregnancy. The origin of the receptors is a female donor with multiple sclerosis, enrolled in a pregnancy study.

The rearrangement links TRBV5-1 to TRBJ2-1, with 14 bases identical to TRBD2. CDR1 and CDR2 (germline): SGHRS, YFSETQ. The CDR3 length is 16 residues. V was clipped by 3 bases and J by 8 bases; unmatched bases: 7. As DNA, the CDR3 is TGCGCCAGCAGCTACACCGGGACTAGCGGGAGCGATGAGCAGTTCTTC. This gives the protein CASSYTGTSGSDEQFF.

The rearrangement uses TRBV5-1 and TRBJ2-4; D perhaps matches TRBD2 (5 bases). This CDR3 region has 16 residues. V lost 4 bases and J 0 bases, leaving 14 bases between the germline ends. Germline CDR1 reads SGHRS; CDR2 reads YFSETQ. This CDR3 reads CASSGGFLQAKNIQYF. The CDR3 DNA reads TGCGCCAGCAGCGGAGGATTCCTTCAAGCCAAAAACATTCAGTACTTC.

This clone was picked up one time. The rearrangement uses TRBV2 and TRBJ2-7, with D possibly being TRBD2 (6 bases). Germline CDR1 is SNHLY and CDR2 is FYNNEI. Trimming shortened V by 2 bases and J by 6 bases, and 17 bases separated the two germline ends. This CDR3 is 15 amino acids long. This chain's CDR3 is CASSETEGGKGEQYF. CDR3 coding DNA: TGTGCCAGCAGTGAAACAGAGGGAGGAAAGGGCGAGCAGTACTTC.

This clone was detected once. V is TRBV28 and J is TRBJ2-1; 7 bases fit TRBD2. The length of the CDR3 is 15 residues. The V and J ends lost 5 bases and 8 bases, in that order; junction bases with no gene match: 12. Germline loops: CDR1 MDHEN, CDR2 SYDVKM. As DNA, the CDR3 is TGTGCCAGCAGTCCCTCTGGCGGGAGAAGCCATGAGCAGTTCTTC. Translated: CASSPSGGRSHEQFF. Variable domain in full (rest from reference TRBV28 and TRBJ2-1): DVKVTQSSRYLVKRTGEKVFLECVQDMDHENMFWYRQDPGLGLRLIYFSYDVKMKEKGDIPEGYSVSREKKERFSLILESASTNQTSMYLCASSPSGGRSHEQFFGPGTRLTVL.

The V and J genes are TRBV14 and TRBJ1-5, with TRBD1 matching 8 bases. V was clipped by 5 bases and J by 5 bases; unmatched bases: 2. The CDR3 sequence is 13 residues long. From germline, CDR1 is SGHDN and CDR2 FVKESK. CDR3 residues: CASSDRGDQPQHF. The CDR3 DNA follows: TGTGCCAGCAGCGACAGGGGCGATCAGCCCCAGCATTTT.

The genes are TRBV6-1 and TRBJ2-2, with 8 bases identical to TRBD1. This CDR3 has 15 residues. Germline CDR1 reads MNHNS; CDR2 reads SASEGT. Losses at the gene ends were 7 bases for V and 7 bases for J; bases not matched to a gene: 11. The CDR3 protein is CASMTGRGQGGELFF. CDR3 DNA sequence: TGTGCCAGCATGACAGGCAGGGGGCAGGGCGGGGAGCTGTTTTTT.

The chain recombines TRBV7-3 with TRBJ1-1; D possibly corresponds to TRBD1 (6 bases). The CDR3 totals 15 residues. V was clipped by 0 bases and J by 0 bases, with 8 bases between them. Germline V gene data show CDR1 as SGHTA and CDR2 as FQGTGA. The CDR3 region is CASSLTTGLNTEAFF. DNA of the CDR3: TGTGCCAGCAGCTTAACGACAGGACTGAACACTGAAGCTTTCTTT. Drawing the rest from reference TRBV7-3 and TRBJ1-1, the complete variable domain is GAGVSQTPSNKVTEKGKYVELRCDPISGHTALYWYRQSLGQGPEFLIYFQGTGAADDSGLPNDRFFAVRPEGSVSTLKIQRTERGDSAVYLCASSLTTGLNTEAFFGQGTRLTVV.

The V and J genes are TRBV19 and TRBJ2-7, with a tentative D call TRBD2 (6 bases). The germline gives CDR1 LNHDA, CDR2 SQIVND (reference sequence). The CDR3 covers 18 residues. V was shortened by 5 bases and J by 3 bases, with 26 bases between the two germline ends. The CDR3 DNA is TGTGCCAGTAGTCCAACATCAAAGAGGGTAGGGAGGATCTACGAGCAGTACTTC. Its protein is CASSPTSKRVGRIYEQYF. The entire variable domain, with the rest obtained from reference TRBV19 and TRBJ2-7, is as follows: DGGITQSPKYLFRKEGQNVTLSCEQNLNHDAMYWYRQDPGQGLRLIYYSQIVNDFQKGDIAEGYSVSREKKESFPLTVTSAQKNPTAFYLCASSPTSKRVGRIYEQYFGPGTRLTVT.

This sequence joins TRBV15 and TRBJ1-5, with 9 bases aligning to TRBD1. CDR3 length equals 18 residues. Germline loops: CDR1 LNHNV, CDR2 YYDKDF (reference sequence). V trimming: 0 bases; J trimming: 6 bases; junction bases outside the gene matches: 12. CDR3 DNA: TGTGCCACCAGCAGAGATCGAGACCGGGACAGGGCGGGTCAGCCCCAGCATTTT. Translation: CATSRDRDRDRAGQPQHF.

The rearrangement joins TRBV16 to TRBJ1-5; a possible D gene is TRBD1 (6 bases). Germline V gene data show CDR1 as KGHSY and CDR2 as FQNENV. V gave up 4 bases and J gave up 4 bases, with 11 bases separating them. The CDR3 is 14 residues long. Here the CDR3 reads CASSLQGRNQPQHF. CDR3 bases: TGTGCCAGCAGCCTCCAGGGGAGAAATCAGCCCCAGCATTTT. Together with reference TRBV16 and TRBJ1-5, the CDR3 gives the full variable domain: GEEVAQTPKHLVRGEGQKAKLYCAPIKGHSYVFWYQQVLKNEFKFLISFQNENVFDETGMPKERFSAKCLPNSPCSLEIQATKLEDSAVYFCASSLQGRNQPQHFGDGTRLSIL.

Written as DNA, the CDR3 is TGTGCCAGCTCACCCCAGGGGACTATAACTAACTATGGCTACACCTTC. Amino acids: CASSPQGTITNYGYTF. The chain links TRBV18 to TRBJ1-2; D possibly corresponds to TRBD1 (6 bases). CDR3 length equals 16 residues. The ends were cut back, 3 bases at V and 0 bases at J, with 14 bases in the middle. Looked up from germline, CDR1 is KGHSH and CDR2 is LQKENI.

CDR3 region: CASSVLLAGGSGELFF. The CDR3 DNA sequence: TGTGCCAGCAGTGTTCTACTAGCGGGAGGGTCCGGGGAGCTGTTTTTT. The chain joins TRBV6-1 to TRBJ2-2, with 13 bases aligning to TRBD2. This CDR3 is built from 16 residues. Trimming at V came to 4 bases and at J to 6 bases, leaving 5 bases not matched to a gene. Germline V CDR1 and CDR2: MNHNS, SASEGT.

The chain has TRBV7-9 and TRBJ2-5; no clear D. CDR1 and CDR2 (germline): SEHNR, FQNEAQ (reference sequence). The CDR3 contains 15 residues. Trimming removed 6 bases at V and 2 bases at J, with 16 bases between. For the CDR3, the DNA is TGTGCCAGCAGTCGAACTCCGTCTTTGCAAGAGACCCAGTACTTC. Its translation is CASSRTPSLQETQYF.

The chain combines TRBV29-1 with TRBJ2-5; possible D gene TRBD2, 5 bases. The tail of the sequence fits TRBJ2-7 better, so the J call may be wrong. This CDR3 contains 14 residues. The germline gives CDR1 SQVTM, CDR2 ANQGSEA. The CDR3 loop reads CSVRPPGSSYEQYF. CDR3 DNA: TGCAGCGTCCGACCCCCTGGGAGCTCCTACGAGCAGTACTTC.

V gene TRBV9 combines with J gene TRBJ2-3; perhaps TRBD1 as D (5 bases). V dropped 2 bases and J dropped 5 bases, with 6 bases sitting between them. The CDR3 contains 12 residues. The germline V gene encodes CDR1 SGDLS and CDR2 YYNGEE. CDR3 DNA: TGTGCCAGCAGCGTGGACAAAGATACGCAGTATTTT. Protein: CASSVDKDTQYF.

The chain is built from TRBV5-1 and TRBJ2-7; weak D call: TRBD1 (5 bases). Germline CDR1 reads SGHRS; CDR2 reads YFSETQ. The CDR3 runs to 15 residues. Deletions cut 3 bases from V and 4 bases from J, with 17 bases between. The CDR3 is CASSSQAESIYEQYF. In DNA form, the CDR3 reads TGCGCCAGCAGCTCACAGGCGGAGTCGATATACGAGCAGTACTTC.

The chain carries TRBV4-1 and TRBJ2-3; TRBD2 is a possible D gene (6 bases). Trimming removed 0 bases from V and 1 base from J, with 23 bases in between. Per the germline V gene, CDR1 is MGHRA and CDR2 is YSYEKL. This CDR3 region has 20 residues. CDR3: CASSQDPRRRGAEGTDTQYF. Here the CDR3 DNA reads TGCGCCAGCAGCCAAGACCCGCGGCGGCGGGGTGCAGAGGGCACAGATACGCAGTATTTT.

This chain uses TRBV5-1 with TRBJ2-5; 9 bases match TRBD2. Per germline, CDR1 SGHRS and CDR2 YFSETQ. This CDR3 is built from 17 residues. The ends lost 0 bases at V and 2 bases at J; junction bases unmatched: 8. CDR3 nucleotides: TGCGCCAGCAGCTTGGCCATAGCGGGAGCCCAACAAGAGACCCAGTACTTC. The encoded protein is CASSLAIAGAQQETQYF.

The chain recombines TRBV4-1 with TRBJ2-3; 14 positions agree with TRBD2. Germline V gene lookup returns CDR1 MGHRA and CDR2 YSYEKL. The CDR3 extends over 17 amino acids. Germline trimming cut 5 bases from V and 6 bases from J; bases unmatched to any gene: 10. The CDR3 nucleotides are TGCGCCAGCAGCTTCTCAGGGACTAGCGGGAGACTTGATACGCAGTATTTT. Its protein product is CASSFSGTSGRLDTQYF.

The chain employs TRBV10-2 and TRBJ2-7, with TRBD1 matching over 9 bases. CDR1 is WSHSY and CDR2 is SAAADI in the germline V gene. The CDR3 is 14 amino acids. The J segment lost 2 bases and the V segment lost 7 bases, leaving 6 bases of the junction unmatched. The CDR3 nucleotides read TGCGCCAGCACCGGGACAGGGAACACCTACGAGCAGTACTTC. It yields the protein CASTGTGNTYEQYF.

The chain has TRBV19 and TRBJ1-2, with TRBD1 matching 7 bases. The CDR3 spans 16 residues. CDR1 is LNHDA and CDR2 is SQIVND in the germline V gene (reference sequence). The V gene end was trimmed by 3 bases and the J gene end by 2 bases; junction bases not matched to a gene: 9. The CDR3 loop is CASSIFPGTENYGYTF. The CDR3 DNA is TGTGCCAGTAGTATTTTCCCAGGGACAGAAAACTATGGCTACACCTTC. Drawing the rest from reference TRBV19 and TRBJ1-2, the complete variable domain is DGGITQSPKYLFRKEGQNVTLSCEQNLNHDAMYWYRQDPGQGLRLIYYSQIVNDFQKGDIAEGYSVSREKKESFPLTVTSAQKNPTAFYLCASSIFPGTENYGYTFGSGTRLTVV.

The V and J genes are TRBV29-1 and TRBJ1-2; 8 bases line up with TRBD1. Germline V gene lookup returns CDR1 SQVTM and CDR2 ANQGSEA. The CDR3 spans 16 residues. Trimming took 6 bases from V and 2 from J; bases not matched to a gene: 14. The CDR3 spells CSVSSGGEGRNYGYTF. DNA for the CDR3: TGCAGCGTCTCTTCAGGGGGCGAAGGAAGAAACTATGGCTACACCTTC.

The V and J genes are TRBV30 and TRBJ2-5, with 11 bases lining up with TRBD2. CDR1 GTSNPN and CDR2 SVGIG come from the germline V gene (reference sequence). This CDR3 comprises 15 residues. V shed 1 base and J 0 bases; nucleotides not matched to a gene: 1. The CDR3 bases are TGTGCCTGGAGTGGACTAGCGGGATACCAAGAGACCCAGTACTTC. Protein: CAWSGLAGYQETQYF. Supplemented by reference TRBV30 and TRBJ2-5, the full variable domain reads SQTIHQWPATLVQPVGSPLSLECTVEGTSNPNLYWYRQAAGRGLQLLFYSVGIGQISSEVPQNLSASRPQDRQFILSSKKLLLSDSGFYLCAWSGLAGYQETQYFGPGTRLLVL.

V usage is TRBV5-6 and J usage is TRBJ2-7, with 7 bases aligning to TRBD2. V shed 4 bases and J 7 bases; nucleotides not matched to a gene: 8. The CDR3 sequence is 13 residues long. The germline gives CDR1 SGHDT, CDR2 YYEEEE. CDR3: CASSPRLAGEQYF. The CDR3 region has the DNA TGTGCCAGCAGCCCTAGACTAGCCGGGGAGCAGTACTTC.

This clone occurred a few times. The chain carries TRBV5-6 and TRBJ1-3; D not resolved. This CDR3 contains 19 residues. CDR1 is SGHDT and CDR2 is YYEEEE in the germline V gene. The V and J ends lost 0 bases and 0 bases respectively, with 19 bases between them. CDR3 loop: CASSLAEAALTYSGNTIYF. For the CDR3, the DNA is TGTGCCAGCAGCTTGGCGGAGGCAGCCCTTACCTACTCTGGAAACACCATATATTTT.

The chain has TRBV27 and TRBJ2-2; TRBD1 agrees at 11 bases. CDR3 length equals 19 residues. Germline CDR1 MNHEY, CDR2 SMNVEV (reference sequence). The V gene end was trimmed by 3 bases and the J gene end by 6 bases; junction bases not matched to a gene: 15. This CDR3 is CASSFAVRTGGAFAGELFF. CDR3 sequence (DNA): TGTGCCAGCAGTTTTGCGGTTAGGACAGGGGGCGCATTTGCCGGGGAGCTGTTTTTT.

This clone appeared a few times. The chain carries TRBV7-9 and TRBJ2-4; 9 nucleotides agree with TRBD1. The germline V gene encodes CDR1 SEHNR and CDR2 FQNEAQ (reference sequence). With 4 bases clipped from V and 4 bases from J, the junction kept 5 bases outside the gene matches. The CDR3 runs to 15 residues. The CDR3 bases are TGTGCCAGCAGCTCTACCGGACAGGGGAAAAACATTCAGTACTTC. Translated: CASSSTGQGKNIQYF.

The V and J genes are TRBV5-1 and TRBJ2-7; possible D gene TRBD1, 5 bases. Per the germline V gene, CDR1 is SGHRS and CDR2 is YFSETQ. The V end was cut by 1 base, the J end by 3 bases, with 14 bases between. This CDR3 has 15 amino acids. The CDR3 spells CASSLPPPDSYEQYF. DNA of the CDR3: TGCGCCAGCAGCTTGCCACCCCCCGACAGCTACGAGCAGTACTTC.